Below, 20 T cell receptor beta chains from the same sample are listed, as sequenced in a study of T cell repertoires in cytomegalovirus infection (dated by TCRdb to between 2018 and 2021). Sequencing was performed on an Illumina HiSeq 1500. The public reads were quality trimmed at Q25 with fastp and then assembled into clones with MiXCR by TCRdb, keeping productive beta chains. One record per CDR3 amino acid sequence lists the most common genes and DNA. The sample records about 530,000 distinct CDR3 sequences, more than 25% of which are singletons. Clones ranked in the top ten supply 13% of the sample. The sequenced material came from PBMCs. The receptors were gathered from a human donor in good health (CMV status not recorded). Some clones in this sample may be carry-over from other donors' samples.

This clonotype has more than one count but fewer than ten. The V and J genes are TRBV13 and TRBJ2-1; D is unclear. With 5 bases removed from V and 7 bases from J, the gap between germline ends came to 18 bases. The V gene's germline CDR1 is PRHDT and CDR2 FYEKMQ (reference sequence). This CDR3 region has 15 residues. DNA for the CDR3: TGTGCCAGCAGCCCTCCCGGCGGCCGAGCGAATGAGCAGTTCTTC. It yields the protein CASSPPGGRANEQFF.

V usage is TRBV6-6 and J usage is TRBJ1-2; D gene uncertain. Germline V gene data show CDR1 as MNHNY and CDR2 as SVGAGI (reference sequence). Trimming took 7 bases from V and 8 from J, leaving 17 bases between them. This CDR3 is 13 amino acids long. The CDR3 sequence: CASTLPPPAGYTF. The DNA of the CDR3 is TGTGCCAGCACCCTACCCCCCCCTGCGGGCTACACCTTC.

The J gene is TRBJ2-7, the V gene TRBV7-2, with a possible D match to TRBD1 (5 bases). Trimming removed 1 base from V and 2 bases from J, with 12 bases in between. The CDR3 has 15 residues. The V gene's germline CDR1 is SGHTA and CDR2 FQGNSA. The chain's CDR3 is CASSLDPDSPYEQYF. The CDR3 nucleotides read TGTGCCAGCAGCTTAGACCCCGACAGCCCCTACGAGCAGTACTTC.

Details on this clonotype: One end of the junction does not line up with germline, which may come from a read error. This chain joins TRBV7-2 and TRBJ2-3, with TRBD2 matching over 8 bases. CDR1 is SGHTA, CDR2 FQGNSA, per germline. The CDR3 totals 15 residues. CDR3 coding DNA: TGTGCTAGCAGCTACTCACGGGAGGGTTGCTATACGCAGTATTTT. It is translated as CASSYSREGCYTQYF.

The genes are TRBV5-1 and TRBJ2-3; D may be TRBD2 (6 bases). V was shortened by 0 bases and J by 0 bases, with 11 bases between the two germline ends. Germline CDR1 and CDR2: SGHRS and YFSETQ. The CDR3 is 16 residues long. CDR3 residues: CASSLGLDGSTDTQYF. For the CDR3, the DNA is TGCGCCAGCAGCTTGGGACTAGATGGTAGCACAGATACGCAGTATTTT.

This clonotype appeared many times. The chain uses TRBV7-8 and TRBJ1-6, with a weak D call TRBD1 (6 bases). The germline V gene has CDR1 SGHVS and CDR2 FQNEAQ. CDR3 length: 15 amino acids. V lost 3 bases, J lost 11 bases, and 17 bases lay in between. The DNA for the CDR3 is TGTGCCAGCAGCTTTTTCACAGGGAAGAACACACCCCTCCACTTT. Its protein product is CASSFFTGKNTPLHF.

This clonotype was seen more than once but under ten times. This chain connects TRBV6-2 or TRBV6-3 to TRBJ2-7; D is possibly TRBD1 (5 bases). V was clipped by 5 bases and J by 6 bases, with 8 bases between them. This CDR3 region has 11 residues. CDR1 and CDR2 (germline): MNHEY, SVGEGT. The CDR3 DNA sequence: TGTGCCAGCAGTCAGGGTGTCGAGCAGTACGTC. Translating it yields CASSQGVEQYV.

This clonotype was found many times. This chain joins TRBV7-2 and TRBJ2-7, with D unclear. The CDR3 is 14 amino acids. Germline CDR1 and CDR2: SGHTA and FQGNSA. Trimming cost V 0 bases and J 0 bases, with 6 bases left between them. The CDR3 spells CASSLAATSYEQYF. The CDR3, as DNA: TGTGCCAGCAGCTTAGCGGCTACCTCCTACGAGCAGTACTTC. The full variable domain, with the rest looked up from reference TRBV7-2 and TRBJ2-7, is GAGVSQSPSNKVTEKGKDVELRCDPISGHTALYWYRQSLGQGLEFLIYFQGNSAPDKSGLPSDRFSAERTGGSVSTLTIQRTQQEDSAVYLCASSLAATSYEQYFGPGTRLTVT.

The DNA of the CDR3 is TGTGCCAGCAGTTTAGTGGACACGATGAACACTGAAGCTTTCTTT. Protein product: CASSLVDTMNTEAFF. V usage is TRBV12-3 or TRBV12-4 and J usage is TRBJ1-1; possible D gene TRBD1, 5 bases. The CDR3 runs to 15 residues. Trimming removed 1 base at V and 0 bases at J, with 9 bases between.

The rearrangement uses TRBV12-3 or TRBV12-4 and TRBJ1-5, with D possibly being TRBD1 (6 bases). The CDR3 has 12 residues. Trimming took off 8 bases at V and 6 bases at J, with 11 bases between the two ends. The CDR3 sequence: CASSRTVQPQHF. CDR3 nucleotide sequence: TGTGCCAGCTCCCGGACAGTTCAGCCCCAGCATTTT.

This chain links TRBV28 with TRBJ2-2; TRBD2 might be the D (6 bases). CDR3 length equals 15 residues. The V and J ends lost 8 bases and 8 bases respectively, with 21 bases between them. CDR1 and CDR2 from the germline V gene are MDHEN and SYDVKM. The chain's CDR3 is CASASAAREAGELFF. The CDR3 region has the DNA TGTGCCAGCGCATCCGCGGCGCGGGAAGCAGGGGAGCTGTTTTTT.

The chain's CDR3 is CASSLSLRPWRQGDYNEQFF. The CDR3 DNA reads TGTGCCAGCAGCTTAAGTTTAAGACCTTGGAGACAGGGAGACTACAATGAGCAGTTCTTC. This chain connects TRBV7-3 to TRBJ2-1, with TRBD1 matching over 7 bases. In germline, CDR1 is SGHTA, CDR2 FQGTGA. V gave up 1 base and J gave up 3 bases; unmatched junction bases: 18. CDR3 size: 20 residues.

This clonotype was detected a few times. The chain uses TRBV29-1 and TRBJ2-1; no clear D gene. Trimming shortened V by 6 bases and J by 4 bases, and 16 bases separated the two germline ends. CDR3 length: 14 amino acids. Per the germline V gene, CDR1 is SQVTM and CDR2 is ANQGSEA. This CDR3 is CSVAGPPVYNEQFF. The CDR3 DNA sequence: TGCAGCGTCGCCGGACCGCCGGTATACAATGAGCAGTTCTTC.

CDR3 in amino acids: CASSATGTSWVDNEQFF. The CDR3 DNA reads TGTGCCAGCAGCGCGACCGGGACTAGTTGGGTCGACAATGAGCAGTTCTTC. The chain links TRBV14 to TRBJ2-1, with 8 bases identical to TRBD2. The germline gives CDR1 SGHDN, CDR2 FVKESK. V shed 5 bases and J 5 bases; nucleotides not matched to a gene: 14. The CDR3 covers 17 residues. Full variable domain (outside the CDR3, taken from reference TRBV14 and TRBJ2-1): EAGVTQFPSHSVIEKGQTVTLRCDPISGHDNLYWYRRVMGKEIKFLLHFVKESKQDESGMPNNRFLAERTGGTYSTLKVQPAELEDSGVYFCASSATGTSWVDNEQFFGPGTRLTVL.

This clonotype has at least ten counts. The chain employs TRBV7-2 and TRBJ2-3, with TRBD2 identical over 8 bases. Trimming at V came to 2 bases and at J to 4 bases, leaving 8 bases not matched to a gene. CDR1 SGHTA and CDR2 FQGNSA come from the germline V gene. The CDR3 has 16 amino acids. The CDR3 DNA reads as TGTGCCAGCAGCTTAAGTCGGGAGGGCCCGTCAGATACGCAGTATTTT. Its translation is CASSLSREGPSDTQYF.

This clonotype was detected ten times or more. J is TRBJ1-1 and V is TRBV27; D call uncertain. Deletions cut 2 bases from V and 6 bases from J, with 13 bases between. Germline V gene data show CDR1 as MNHEY and CDR2 as SMNVEV (reference sequence). This CDR3 contains 14 residues. The DNA for the CDR3 is TGTGCCAGCAGTTTAAGTTCAATCCGTGCTGAAGCTTTCTTT. Its translation is CASSLSSIRAEAFF.

The chain links TRBV20-1 to TRBJ2-5; TRBD2 matches at 8 bases. Unmatched junction bases numbered 13, after V lost 7 bases and J lost 3 bases. The V gene's germline CDR1 is DFQATT and CDR2 SNEGSKA (reference sequence). This CDR3 contains 15 residues. In nucleotides, the CDR3 is TGCAGTGTGACGGACGCGGGAGGAGGAAAAGAGACCCAGTACTTC. This gives the protein CSVTDAGGGKETQYF.

This clonotype was found many times. This rearrangement joins TRBV7-2 to TRBJ2-5; 7 bases are shared with TRBD1. This CDR3 is built from 14 residues. The germline V gene has CDR1 SGHTA and CDR2 FQGNSA. V lost 2 bases and J lost 4; bases outside the gene matches: 4. The CDR3 loop is CASSLKTGRETQYF. The DNA for the CDR3 is TGTGCCAGCAGCTTAAAGACAGGGAGAGAGACCCAGTACTTC.

This clonotype has ten or more counts. V is TRBV7-6 and J is TRBJ2-1, with 10 positions matching TRBD2. The CDR3 extends over 15 amino acids. The V and J ends lost 0 bases and 9 bases, in that order; junction bases with no gene match: 5. Germline V lookup: CDR1 SGHVS, CDR2 FNYEAQ. The CDR3 reads CASSLAASGSGEQFF. CDR3 in DNA: TGTGCCAGCAGCTTAGCGGCTAGCGGGAGTGGTGAGCAGTTCTTC.

The V and J genes are TRBV5-3 and TRBJ2-7; tentatively, D is TRBD2 (6 bases). TRBV5-3 counts as an open reading frame of uncertain function. Trimming stripped 8 bases from V and 0 bases from J, with 15 bases between. The CDR3 runs 14 residues. This CDR3 is CASNQAGGSYEQYF. Here the CDR3 DNA reads TGTGCCAGCAACCAAGCCGGGGGCTCCTACGAGCAGTACTTC.